This T cell receptor (beta chain) was found in a study of CD4 T cell repertoires in COVID-19 (dated by TCRdb to 2020 to 2022). Describing the broader study: For cross-reactivity analysis, CFSE-low cells were expanded with IL-2 for 9 to 11 days, then relabeled and restimulated with spike proteins from other coronaviruses. Naturally processed CD4+ T cell responses to SARS-CoV-2 spike and nucleoprotein were characterized in COVID-19-recovered individuals, and clonal composition was assessed by TCR Vbeta sequencing. In three recovered individuals, the TCR Vbeta repertoire of SARS-CoV-2-reactive T cells was analyzed at the subset level.

From a lookup of the germline V gene (reference sequence), CDR1 and CDR2 are SGHKS and YYEKEE. Trimming leaves V shorter by 2 bases and J shorter by 3 bases, with the junction holding 1 base beyond the gene matches. Spanning cysteine to phenylalanine, the CDR3 consists of 14 amino acids. The read is trimmed to its CDR3 DNA, 42 bases read in frame from base 1. General conclusions and limits of the study: Several of the most expanded SARS-CoV-2-reactive clonotypes were present in two or all three memory subsets, which suggests intraclonal diversification. Consistent with cross-reactivity, between roughly 7 and 27% of SARS-CoV-2 clonotypes also showed up in secondary cultures stimulated with SARS-CoV and/or HKU1 spike.

Remarks on this clone: What antigen it recognizes has not been identified. Nothing much larger sits one base from this clone, and base qualities are not available.

The library was built by means of the immunoSEQ multiplex PCR assay. The published analysis was carried out like this. Repertoire overlap between subsets was quantified using the Chao-Jaccard similarity index and counts of shared clonotypes. In its TCRdb copy, this immuneACCESS table keeps in-frame sequences only and misses some clones. Where compared with another copy, unresolved V genes explain less than half of these, and the others have no known cause. The D gene and trimming were derived from the DNA, and the V and J assignments and clone size from that table. For this sample the table gives 20,000 to 25,000 clones, of which around 90% were detected only once. The top ten clones comprise almost 0.6% of the sample. Memory T cell samples that were not cultured went straight to sequencing right after ex vivo isolation. CD4+ total memory, central memory, effector memory and circulating T follicular helper cells were isolated from peripheral blood mononuclear cells.

The chain was built from TRBV5-5 and TRBJ2-2; 7 central bases correspond to TRBD2. The source of this sequence is a human donor who had COVID-19. Sequencing was performed on central memory CD4+ T cells from blood, taken before the COVID-19 pandemic. Explained via the paper, the cell subset or site label denotes: CD4+ T central memory cells. The CDR3: CASSFGRDTGELFF. The bases read TGTGCCAGCAGCTTTGGGAGGGACACCGGGGAGCTGTTTTTT. Outside the CDR3, residues come from the reference TRBV5-5 and TRBJ2-2 proteins, so the full variable domain is: DAGVTQSPTHLIKTRGQQVTLRCSPISGHKSVSWYQQVLGQGPQFIFQYYEKEERGRGNFPDRFSARQFPNYSSELNVNALLLGDSALYLCASSFGRDTGELFFGEGSRLTVL.